What follows are 15 T cell receptor beta chains derived from one specimen sequenced in a study of beta chain features in type 1 diabetes. Expressed TCRB transcripts were sequenced, since all the RNA that had been isolated was reverse transcribed. The protocol was immunoSEQ multiplex PCR, while the TCRdb copy is restricted to in-frame clones and leaves out a portion. The top ten clones hold roughly 4.1% of a sample with a few hundred thousand clones, about 26% of them seen once. Sequencing was done on a sample of central memory CD4+ T cells from blood. These receptors were taken from a man aged 25-45 years in good health.

V gene TRBV27 combines with J gene TRBJ2-5; no firm D call. The germline V and J ends were trimmed by 6 bases and 5 bases, with 13 bases remaining between them. The CDR3 length is 13 residues. CDR1 and CDR2 from the germline V gene are MNHEY and SMNVEV (reference sequence). CDR3 in amino acids: CASSNTYRETQYF. CDR3 nucleotides: TGTGCCAGCAGCAACACCTATCGGGAGACCCAGTACTTC.

The rearrangement joins TRBV4-1 to TRBJ1-5, with a possible D match to TRBD1 (5 bases). V was pared by 0 bases and J by 5 bases, with 11 bases between. This CDR3 is built from 15 residues. Per germline, CDR1 MGHRA and CDR2 YSYEKL. The CDR3: CASSQEGQNDQPQHF. Written as DNA, the CDR3 is TGCGCCAGCAGCCAAGAGGGGCAGAACGATCAGCCCCAGCATTTT.

The sample holds many counts of this clone. The chain links TRBV28 to TRBJ2-1; 8 bases match TRBD2. This CDR3 is 14 amino acids long. V shed 7 bases, J shed 3 bases, and the junction held 5 bases outside the gene matches. Germline V gene sequence: CDR1 MDHEN, CDR2 SYDVKM. The CDR3 loop reads CASTPGTSYNEQFF. CDR3 DNA sequence: TGTGCCAGCACCCCAGGGACTAGCTACAATGAGCAGTTCTTC.

In its sample, this clone was seen a few times. The chain carries TRBV7-9 and TRBJ2-4; 10 positions agree with TRBD2. Per the germline V gene, CDR1 is SEHNR and CDR2 is FQNEAQ (reference sequence). V gave up 4 bases and J gave up 0 bases; unmatched junction bases: 9. This CDR3 region has 18 residues. The CDR3 DNA follows: TGTGCCAGCAGCTCTTATAGACTAGCGGGCCTAGCCAAAAACATTCAGTACTTC. Protein product: CASSSYRLAGLAKNIQYF.

The V call is TRBV5-4, the J call TRBJ1-2; D might be TRBD1 (6 bases). This CDR3 contains 13 residues. V was shortened by 4 bases and J by 8 bases, with 15 bases between the two germline ends. Germline assignment: CDR1 SGHNT and CDR2 YYREEE (reference sequence). DNA for the CDR3: TGTGCCAGCAGCCCCATGGGGGCTGGAGGCTACACCTTC. It codes for CASSPMGAGGYTF.

The chain combines TRBV5-1 with TRBJ1-6, with 12 bases fitting TRBD1. Germline CDR1 is SGHRS and CDR2 is YFSETQ. The V gene end was trimmed by 5 bases and the J gene end by 7 bases; junction bases not matched to a gene: 4. This CDR3 comprises 15 residues. Written as DNA, the CDR3 is TGCGCCAGCAGTTCCGGGACAGGGGGCAATTCACCCCTCCACTTT. This gives the protein CASSSGTGGNSPLHF.

This clone came up a few times. This chain connects TRBV27 to TRBJ2-5, with unresolved D. Trimming shortened V by 4 bases and J by 4 bases, and 4 bases separated the two germline ends. Germline V lookup: CDR1 MNHEY, CDR2 SMNVEV (reference sequence). CDR3 length: 11 residues. CDR3 in amino acids: CASSWGETQYF. For the CDR3, the DNA is TGTGCCAGCAGTTGGGGAGAGACCCAGTACTTC.

This clone was seen at least ten times. The chain links TRBV29-1 to TRBJ2-1, with D maybe TRBD1 (7 bases). CDR3 length: 13 residues. V lost 6 bases to trimming and J lost 6 bases, with 15 bases between them. Germline V CDR1 and CDR2: SQVTM, ANQGSEA. The CDR3 DNA is TGCAGCGTGGGGGGACGGGACAGCAATGAGCAGTTCTTC. It yields the protein CSVGGRDSNEQFF.

This clone occurred a few times. V usage is TRBV5-4 and J usage is TRBJ1-5; D is ambiguous. V lost 1 base to trimming and J lost 5 bases, with 10 bases between them. CDR3 length: 14 residues. In germline, CDR1 is SGHNT, CDR2 YYREEE (reference sequence). Here the CDR3 reads CASSLMLIYQPQHF. The CDR3 DNA sequence: TGTGCCAGCAGCTTGATGCTGATTTATCAGCCCCAGCATTTT.

The genes are TRBV7-2 and TRBJ2-7, with D perhaps matching TRBD1 (5 bases). With 4 bases removed from V and 5 bases from J, the gap between germline ends came to 18 bases. From germline, CDR1 is SGHTA and CDR2 FQGNSA. CDR3 length: 15 residues. CDR3 coding DNA: TGTGCCAGCAGCTACGAGCCTCGGCAGGGTAACGAGCAGTACTTC. This translates into CASSYEPRQGNEQYF. Based on the CDR3 plus reference TRBV7-2 and TRBJ2-7, the full variable domain is GAGVSQSPSNKVTEKGKDVELRCDPISGHTALYWYRQSLGQGLEFLIYFQGNSAPDKSGLPSDRFSAERTGGSVSTLTIQRTQQEDSAVYLCASSYEPRQGNEQYFGPGTRLTVT.

The chain carries TRBV20-1 and TRBJ2-1; no definite D call. This CDR3 has 10 residues. Trimming pared 7 bases from V and 8 bases from J, leaving 9 bases between. CDR1 DFQATT and CDR2 SNEGSKA come from the germline V gene (reference sequence). DNA of the CDR3: TGCAGTGTCGAGTCGGATGAGCAGTTCTTC. Translated, it gives CSVESDEQFF.

This chain joins TRBV29-1 and TRBJ2-3; 7 bases are shared with TRBD2. Germline CDR1 is SQVTM and CDR2 is ANQGSEA. The CDR3 length is 13 residues. The trim removed 8 bases at V and 2 bases at J, leaving 7 bases unmatched. The CDR3 reads CSSLADPTDTQYF. Written as DNA, the CDR3 is TGCAGCTCCCTAGCGGACCCCACAGATACGCAGTATTTT.

Ten or more counts support this clone. The chain combines TRBV9 with TRBJ2-3; D is unresolved. From germline, CDR1 is SGDLS and CDR2 YYNGEE. The V end was cut by 0 bases, the J end by 3 bases, with 5 bases between. The CDR3 spans 13 residues. The CDR3 DNA sequence: TGTGCCAGCAGCGTAGCTGAGACAGATACGCAGTATTTT. It is translated as CASSVAETDTQYF.

This chain joins TRBV29-1 and TRBJ2-5; D is ambiguous. The J call is in doubt because the DNA end fits TRBJ2-7 better. Germline V gene lookup returns CDR1 SQVTM and CDR2 ANQGSEA. The CDR3 has 12 amino acids. The CDR3 spells CSAGQREYEQYF. The CDR3 coding sequence is TGCAGCGCCGGTCAAAGAGAATACGAGCAGTACTTC.

The chain has TRBV7-2 and TRBJ1-2; D remains ambiguous. CDR3 size: 13 residues. The V end lost 2 bases, the J end lost 6 bases, and 10 bases lay between the germline ends. The V gene's germline CDR1 is SGHTA and CDR2 FQGNSA. The CDR3 DNA reads TGTGCCAGCAGCTTACAAGGAATGGATGGCTACACCTTC. Protein sequence: CASSLQGMDGYTF.